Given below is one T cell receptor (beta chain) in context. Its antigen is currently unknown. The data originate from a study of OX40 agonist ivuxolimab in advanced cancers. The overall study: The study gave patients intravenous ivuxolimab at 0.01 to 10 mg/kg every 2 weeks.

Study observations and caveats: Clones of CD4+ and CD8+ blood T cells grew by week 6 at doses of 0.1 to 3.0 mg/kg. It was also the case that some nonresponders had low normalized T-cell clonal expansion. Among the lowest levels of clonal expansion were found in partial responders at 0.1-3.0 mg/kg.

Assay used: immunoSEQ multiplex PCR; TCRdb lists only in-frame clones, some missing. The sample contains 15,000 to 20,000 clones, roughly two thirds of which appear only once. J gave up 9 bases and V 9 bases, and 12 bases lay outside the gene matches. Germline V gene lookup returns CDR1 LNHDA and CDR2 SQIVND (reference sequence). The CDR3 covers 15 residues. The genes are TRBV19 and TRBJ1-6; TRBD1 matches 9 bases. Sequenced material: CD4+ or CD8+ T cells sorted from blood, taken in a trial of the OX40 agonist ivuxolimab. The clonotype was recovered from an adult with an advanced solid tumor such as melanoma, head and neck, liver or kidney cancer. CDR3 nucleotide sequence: TGTGCCAGCTCAATTTCGGGACAGGGCCTTTCACCCCTCCACTTT. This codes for CASSISGQGLSPLHF.